The clone carrying this T cell receptor beta chain was observed a handful of times. The sample belongs to a study of blood T cells in healthy people across ages. The authors ran a second PCR of roughly 6 to 12 cycles using a sample-barcoded 5' primer and a J-beta primer mix. TCRdb redid the calling of the 5' RACE reads with MiXCR, one entry per CDR3 protein. The sample lists a few hundred thousand distinct CDR3 sequences, about 27% occurring once. The CDR3 runs to 15 residues. CDR1 and CDR2 (germline): MNHEY, SMNVEV (reference sequence). Every sample yielded at least 6 million isolated PBMCs. These same records also appear under a second study, on T cells of mothers and their children. This second study says: When mothers and children were related, their normalized repertoire overlap, which was always slightly higher, did not differ significantly from that of unrelated pairs.

Sequenced material: blood. V is TRBV27 and J is TRBJ2-5; TRBD1 matches at 8 bases. The J call is doubtful: the DNA matches TRBJ2-1 better. The sequence was collected from a boy under 10 years old in good health. CDR3 protein: CASSLDQGAGNEQFF. In DNA, the CDR3 is TGTGCCAGCAGTCTCGACCAGGGGGCGGGAAATGAGCAGTTCTTC.